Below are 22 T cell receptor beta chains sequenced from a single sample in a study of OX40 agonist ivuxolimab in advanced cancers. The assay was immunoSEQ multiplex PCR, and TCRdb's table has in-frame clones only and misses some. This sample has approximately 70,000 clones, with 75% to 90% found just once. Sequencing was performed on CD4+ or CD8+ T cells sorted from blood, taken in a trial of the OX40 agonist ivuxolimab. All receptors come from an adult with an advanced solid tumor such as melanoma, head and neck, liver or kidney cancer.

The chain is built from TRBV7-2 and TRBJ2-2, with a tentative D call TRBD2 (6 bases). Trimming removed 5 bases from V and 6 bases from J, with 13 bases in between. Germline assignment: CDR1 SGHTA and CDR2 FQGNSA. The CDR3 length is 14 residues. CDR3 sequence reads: CASSPQPGAGELFF. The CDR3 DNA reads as TGTGCCAGCAGCCCCCAACCGGGGGCCGGGGAGCTGTTTTTT.

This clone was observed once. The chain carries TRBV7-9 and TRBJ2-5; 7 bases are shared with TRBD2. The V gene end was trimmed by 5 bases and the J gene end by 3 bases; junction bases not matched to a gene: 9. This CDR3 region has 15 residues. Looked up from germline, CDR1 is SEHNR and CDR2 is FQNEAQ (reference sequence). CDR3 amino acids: CASSLDGRAEETQYF. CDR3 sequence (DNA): TGTGCCAGCAGCCTGGATGGGAGGGCAGAAGAGACCCAGTACTTC.

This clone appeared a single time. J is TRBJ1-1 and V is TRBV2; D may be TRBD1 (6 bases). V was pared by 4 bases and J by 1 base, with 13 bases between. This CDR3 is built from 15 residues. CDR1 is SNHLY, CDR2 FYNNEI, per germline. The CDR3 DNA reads TGTGCCAGCAGTGTCACCGGGACACCGAACACTGAAGCTTTCTTT. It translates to CASSVTGTPNTEAFF.

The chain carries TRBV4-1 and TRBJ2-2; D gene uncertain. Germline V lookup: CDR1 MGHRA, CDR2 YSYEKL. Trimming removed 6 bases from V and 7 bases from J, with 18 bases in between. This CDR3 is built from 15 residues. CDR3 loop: CASSHTDWNFGELFF. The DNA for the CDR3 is TGCGCCAGCAGTCACACCGACTGGAACTTCGGGGAGCTGTTTTTT.

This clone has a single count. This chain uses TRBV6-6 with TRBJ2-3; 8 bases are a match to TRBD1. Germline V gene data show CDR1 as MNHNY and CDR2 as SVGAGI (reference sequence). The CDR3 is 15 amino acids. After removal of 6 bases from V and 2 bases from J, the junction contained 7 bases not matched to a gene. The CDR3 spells CASSDSGGITDTQYF. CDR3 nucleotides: TGTGCCAGCAGCGACTCAGGGGGCATCACAGATACGCAGTATTTT.

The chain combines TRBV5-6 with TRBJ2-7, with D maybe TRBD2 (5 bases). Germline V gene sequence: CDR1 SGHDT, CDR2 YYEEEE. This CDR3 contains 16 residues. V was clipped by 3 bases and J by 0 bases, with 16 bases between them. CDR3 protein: CASSYRRGLISYEQYF. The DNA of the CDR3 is TGTGCCAGCAGCTACCGCCGAGGGTTAATCTCCTACGAGCAGTACTTC.

The CDR3 DNA is TGTGCCAGCAGTTCACAGGGGGCATGGGGCTACACCTTC. Its translation is CASSSQGAWGYTF. This sequence joins TRBV27 and TRBJ1-2; 9 positions match TRBD1. Germline CDR1 reads MNHEY; CDR2 reads SMNVEV (reference sequence). Germline trimming cut 4 bases from V and 8 bases from J; bases unmatched to any gene: 5. The CDR3 extends over 13 amino acids.

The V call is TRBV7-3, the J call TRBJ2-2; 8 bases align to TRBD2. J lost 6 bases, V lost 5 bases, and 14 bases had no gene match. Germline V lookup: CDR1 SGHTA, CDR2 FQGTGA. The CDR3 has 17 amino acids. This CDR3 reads CASSQTGGSGAAGELFF. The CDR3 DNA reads TGTGCCAGCAGCCAAACCGGGGGTAGCGGGGCCGCCGGGGAGCTGTTTTTT.

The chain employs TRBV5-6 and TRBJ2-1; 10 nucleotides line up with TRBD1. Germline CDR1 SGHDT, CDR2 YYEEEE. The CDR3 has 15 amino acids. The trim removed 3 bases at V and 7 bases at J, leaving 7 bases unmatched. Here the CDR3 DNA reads TGTGCCAGCAGCTACCGACAGGGGGCAGGAAATGAGCAGTTCTTC. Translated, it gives CASSYRQGAGNEQFF.

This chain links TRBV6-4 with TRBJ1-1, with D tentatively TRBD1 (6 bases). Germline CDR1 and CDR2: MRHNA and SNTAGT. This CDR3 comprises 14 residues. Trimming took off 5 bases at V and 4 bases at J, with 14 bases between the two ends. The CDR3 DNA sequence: TGTGCCAGCAGTCAAATACAGGGCGGCACTGAAGCTTTCTTT. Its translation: CASSQIQGGTEAFF.

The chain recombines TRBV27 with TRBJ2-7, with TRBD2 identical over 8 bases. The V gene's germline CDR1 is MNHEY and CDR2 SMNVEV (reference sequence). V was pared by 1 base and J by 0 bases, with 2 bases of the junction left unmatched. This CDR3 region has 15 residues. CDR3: CASSLLAGGSYEQYF. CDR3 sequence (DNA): TGTGCCAGCAGTTTATTGGCGGGGGGCTCCTACGAGCAGTACTTC.

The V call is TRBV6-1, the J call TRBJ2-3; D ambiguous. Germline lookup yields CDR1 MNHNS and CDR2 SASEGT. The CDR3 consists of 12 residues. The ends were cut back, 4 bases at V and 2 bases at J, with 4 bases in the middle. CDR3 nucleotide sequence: TGTGCCAGCAGTGTCCTCACAGATACGCAGTATTTT. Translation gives CASSVLTDTQYF.

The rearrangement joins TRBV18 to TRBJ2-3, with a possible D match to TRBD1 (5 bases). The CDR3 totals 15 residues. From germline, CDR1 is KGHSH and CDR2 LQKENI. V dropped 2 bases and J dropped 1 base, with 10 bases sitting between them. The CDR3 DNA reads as TGTGCCAGCTCACCAGGACACGAAGGCACAGATACGCAGTATTTT. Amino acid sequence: CASSPGHEGTDTQYF.

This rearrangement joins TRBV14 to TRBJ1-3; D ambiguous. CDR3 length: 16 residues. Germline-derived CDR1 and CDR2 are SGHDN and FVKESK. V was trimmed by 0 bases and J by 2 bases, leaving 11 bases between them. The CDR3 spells CASSQDLPGTGNTIYF. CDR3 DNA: TGTGCCAGCAGCCAAGATCTCCCCGGCACTGGAAACACCATATATTTT.

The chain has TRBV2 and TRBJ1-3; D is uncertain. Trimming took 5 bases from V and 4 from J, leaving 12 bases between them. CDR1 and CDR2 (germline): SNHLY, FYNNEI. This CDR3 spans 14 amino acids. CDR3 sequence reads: CASSWTSEGNTIYF. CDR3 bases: TGTGCCAGCAGTTGGACTAGTGAAGGAAACACCATATATTTT.

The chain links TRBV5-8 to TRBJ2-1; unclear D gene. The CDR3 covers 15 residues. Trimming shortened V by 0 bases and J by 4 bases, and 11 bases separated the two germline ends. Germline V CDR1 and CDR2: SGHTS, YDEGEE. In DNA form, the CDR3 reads TGTGCCAGCAGCTTGGAACAGCGTTCGTACAATGAGCAGTTCTTC. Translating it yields CASSLEQRSYNEQFF.

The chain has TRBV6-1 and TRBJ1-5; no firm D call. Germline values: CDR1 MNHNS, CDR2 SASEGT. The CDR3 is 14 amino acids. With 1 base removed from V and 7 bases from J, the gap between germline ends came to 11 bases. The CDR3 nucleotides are TGTGCCAGCAGTGAAGGGGTGGGGTGGCAGCCCCAGCATTTT. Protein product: CASSEGVGWQPQHF.

CDR3 in amino acids: CASSPQGLREETQYF. The CDR3 coding sequence is TGTGCCAGCAGCCCGCAGGGTCTCAGAGAAGAGACCCAGTACTTC. V gene TRBV5-4 combines with J gene TRBJ2-5; tentative D call: TRBD1 (5 bases). CDR3 size: 15 residues. Trimming cost V 4 bases and J 3 bases, with 16 bases left between them. CDR1 and CDR2 from the germline V gene are SGHNT and YYREEE (reference sequence).

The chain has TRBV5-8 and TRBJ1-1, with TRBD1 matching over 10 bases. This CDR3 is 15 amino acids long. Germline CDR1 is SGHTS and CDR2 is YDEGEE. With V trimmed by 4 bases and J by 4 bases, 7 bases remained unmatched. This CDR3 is CASSTRTGGGTEAFF. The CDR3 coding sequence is TGTGCCAGCAGCACCCGGACAGGGGGAGGCACTGAAGCTTTCTTT.

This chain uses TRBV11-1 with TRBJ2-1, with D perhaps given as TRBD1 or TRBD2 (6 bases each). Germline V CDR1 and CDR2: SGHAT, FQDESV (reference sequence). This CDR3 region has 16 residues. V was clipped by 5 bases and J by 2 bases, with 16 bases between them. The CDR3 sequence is CASSAGMGGPYNEQFF. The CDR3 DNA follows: TGTGCCAGCAGCGCCGGAATGGGGGGCCCCTACAATGAGCAGTTCTTC.

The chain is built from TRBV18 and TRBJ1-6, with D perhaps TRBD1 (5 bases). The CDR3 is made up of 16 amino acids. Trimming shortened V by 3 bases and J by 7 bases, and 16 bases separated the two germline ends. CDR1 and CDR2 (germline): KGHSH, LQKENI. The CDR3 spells CASSPIGGTGNSPLHF. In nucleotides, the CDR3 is TGTGCCAGCTCACCGATTGGGGGGACGGGAAATTCACCCCTCCACTTT.

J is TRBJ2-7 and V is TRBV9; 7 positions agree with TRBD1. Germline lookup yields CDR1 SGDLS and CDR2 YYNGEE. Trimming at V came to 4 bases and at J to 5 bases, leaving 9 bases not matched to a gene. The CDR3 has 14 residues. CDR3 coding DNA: TGTGCCAGCAGCTCACTGACAGGGAGCAACGAGCAGTACTTC. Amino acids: CASSSLTGSNEQYF.